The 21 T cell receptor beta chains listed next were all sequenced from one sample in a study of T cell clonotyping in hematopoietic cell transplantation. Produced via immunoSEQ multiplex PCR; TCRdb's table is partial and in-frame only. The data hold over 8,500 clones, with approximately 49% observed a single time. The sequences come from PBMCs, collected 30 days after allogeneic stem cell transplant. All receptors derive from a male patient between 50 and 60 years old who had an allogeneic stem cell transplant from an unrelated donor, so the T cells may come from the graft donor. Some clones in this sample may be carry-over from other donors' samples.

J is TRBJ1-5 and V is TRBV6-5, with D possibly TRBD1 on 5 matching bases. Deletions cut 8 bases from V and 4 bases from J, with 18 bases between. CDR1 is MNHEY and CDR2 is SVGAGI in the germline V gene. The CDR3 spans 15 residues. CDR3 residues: CASALRGAGNQPQHF. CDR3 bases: TGTGCCAGCGCCCTTCGAGGGGCTGGGAATCAGCCCCAGCATTTT.

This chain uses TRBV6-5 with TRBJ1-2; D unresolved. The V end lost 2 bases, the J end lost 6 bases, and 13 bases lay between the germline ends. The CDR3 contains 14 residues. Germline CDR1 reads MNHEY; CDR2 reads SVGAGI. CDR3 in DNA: TGTGCCAGCAGTTACGTTGCGGGGAAGGATGGCTACACCTTC. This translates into CASSYVAGKDGYTF.

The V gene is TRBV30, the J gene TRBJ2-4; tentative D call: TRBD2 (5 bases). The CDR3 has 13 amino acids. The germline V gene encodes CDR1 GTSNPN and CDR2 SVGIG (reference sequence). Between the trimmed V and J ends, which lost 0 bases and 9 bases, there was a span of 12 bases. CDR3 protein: CAWSVEEDFIQYF. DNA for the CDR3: TGTGCCTGGAGTGTAGAGGAGGATTTCATTCAGTACTTC.

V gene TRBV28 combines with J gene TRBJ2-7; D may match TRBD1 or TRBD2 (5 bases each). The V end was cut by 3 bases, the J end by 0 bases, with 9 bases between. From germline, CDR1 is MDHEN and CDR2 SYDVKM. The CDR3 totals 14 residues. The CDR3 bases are TGTGCCAGCAGTTTTGGGGGAACCTCCTACGAGCAGTACTTC. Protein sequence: CASSFGGTSYEQYF.

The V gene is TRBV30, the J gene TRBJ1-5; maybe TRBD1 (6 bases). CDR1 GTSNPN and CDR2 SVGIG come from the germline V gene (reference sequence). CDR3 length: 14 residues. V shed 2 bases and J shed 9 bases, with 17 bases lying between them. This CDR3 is CAWSLGGPRRPQHF. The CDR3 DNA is TGTGCCTGGAGTTTAGGGGGGCCTAGGCGGCCCCAGCATTTT.

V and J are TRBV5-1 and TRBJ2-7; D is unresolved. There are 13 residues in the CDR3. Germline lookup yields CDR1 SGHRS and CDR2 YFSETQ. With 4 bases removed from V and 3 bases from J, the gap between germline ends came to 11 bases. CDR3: CASSLNSHYEQYF. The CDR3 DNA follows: TGCGCCAGCAGCCTAAACTCCCACTACGAGCAGTACTTC.

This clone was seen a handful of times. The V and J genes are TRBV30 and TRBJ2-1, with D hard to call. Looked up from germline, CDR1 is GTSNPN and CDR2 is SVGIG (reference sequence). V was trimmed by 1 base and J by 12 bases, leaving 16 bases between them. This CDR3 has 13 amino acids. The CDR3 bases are TGTGCCTGGAGTGCCACTGAGTTAAGTGGGCAGTTCTTC. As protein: CAWSATELSGQFF. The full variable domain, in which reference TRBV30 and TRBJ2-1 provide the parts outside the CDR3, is SQTIHQWPATLVQPVGSPLSLECTVEGTSNPNLYWYRQAAGRGLQLLFYSVGIGQISSEVPQNLSASRPQDRQFILSSKKLLLSDSGFYLCAWSATELSGQFFGPGTRLTVL.

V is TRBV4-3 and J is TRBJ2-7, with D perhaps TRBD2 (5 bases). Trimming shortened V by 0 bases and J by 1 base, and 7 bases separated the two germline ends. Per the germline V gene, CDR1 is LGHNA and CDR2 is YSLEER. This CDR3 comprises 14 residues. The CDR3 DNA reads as TGCGCCAGCAGCCAAGATACTAGTTCCTACGAGCAGTACTTC. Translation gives CASSQDTSSYEQYF.

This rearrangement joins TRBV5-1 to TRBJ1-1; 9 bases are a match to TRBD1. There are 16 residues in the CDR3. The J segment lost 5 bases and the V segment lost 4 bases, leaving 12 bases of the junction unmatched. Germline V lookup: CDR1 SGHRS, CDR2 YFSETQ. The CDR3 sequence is CASSRSSGTGWTEAFF. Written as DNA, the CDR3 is TGCGCCAGCAGCAGGTCCTCTGGGACAGGGTGGACTGAAGCTTTCTTT.

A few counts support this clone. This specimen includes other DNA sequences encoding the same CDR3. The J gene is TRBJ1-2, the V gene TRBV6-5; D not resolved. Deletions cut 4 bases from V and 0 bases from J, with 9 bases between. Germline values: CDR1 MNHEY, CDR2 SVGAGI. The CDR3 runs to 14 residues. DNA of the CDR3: TGTGCCAGCAGTTTGGAACCTTCTAACTATGGCTACACCTTC. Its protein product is CASSLEPSNYGYTF.

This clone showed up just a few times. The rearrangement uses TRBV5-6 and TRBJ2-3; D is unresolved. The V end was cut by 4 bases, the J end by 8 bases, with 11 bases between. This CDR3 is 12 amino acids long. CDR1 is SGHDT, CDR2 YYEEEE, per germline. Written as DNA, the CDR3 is TGTGCCAGCAGCCTCCCCCCGGGTACGCAGTATTTT. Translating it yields CASSLPPGTQYF. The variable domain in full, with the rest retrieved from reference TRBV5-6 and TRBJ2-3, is DAGVTQSPTHLIKTRGQQVTLRCSPKSGHDTVSWYQQALGQGPQFIFQYYEEEERQRGNFPDRFSGHQFPNYSSELNVNALLLGDSALYLCASSLPPGTQYFGPGTRLTVL.

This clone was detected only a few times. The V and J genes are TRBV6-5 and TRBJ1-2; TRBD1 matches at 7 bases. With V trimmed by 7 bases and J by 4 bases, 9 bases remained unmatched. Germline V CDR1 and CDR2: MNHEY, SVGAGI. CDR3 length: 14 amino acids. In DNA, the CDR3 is TGTGCCAGCACCAGACAGGGCGGGCTCTATGGCTACACCTTC. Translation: CASTRQGGLYGYTF.

As DNA, the CDR3 is TGTGCCAGCAGCGCTACCGGGACAGATTTCTACGAGCAGTACTTC. Its translation is CASSATGTDFYEQYF. This chain uses TRBV9 with TRBJ2-7, with TRBD1 matching 7 bases. The CDR3 is 15 amino acids. The V segment lost 3 bases and the J segment 3 bases; nucleotides outside the gene matches: 9. Germline CDR1 SGDLS, CDR2 YYNGEE.

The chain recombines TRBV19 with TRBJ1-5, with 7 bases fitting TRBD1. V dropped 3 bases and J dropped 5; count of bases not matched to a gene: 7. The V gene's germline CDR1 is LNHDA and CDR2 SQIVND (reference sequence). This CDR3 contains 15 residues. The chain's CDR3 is CASSIDRVEDQPQHF. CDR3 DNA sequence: TGTGCCAGTAGTATCGACAGGGTAGAAGATCAGCCCCAGCATTTT.

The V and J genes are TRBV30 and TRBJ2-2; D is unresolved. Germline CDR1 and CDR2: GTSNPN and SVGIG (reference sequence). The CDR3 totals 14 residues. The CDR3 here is CAFDSQGNTGELFF. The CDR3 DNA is TGTGCTTTCGACTCTCAAGGGAACACCGGGGAGCTGTTTTTT.

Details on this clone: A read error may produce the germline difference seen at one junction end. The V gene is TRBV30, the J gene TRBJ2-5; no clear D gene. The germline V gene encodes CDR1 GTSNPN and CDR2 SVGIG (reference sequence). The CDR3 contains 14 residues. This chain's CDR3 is CAWSVKGYQETQYF. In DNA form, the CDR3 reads TGTGCCTGGAGTGTAAAGGGCTACCAGGAGACCCAGTACTTC. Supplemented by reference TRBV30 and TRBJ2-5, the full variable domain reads SQTIHQWPATLVQPVGSPLSLECTVEGTSNPNLYWYRQAAGRGLQLLFYSVGIGQISSEVPQNLSASRPQDRQFILSSKKLLLSDSGFYLCAWSVKGYQETQYFGPGTRLLVL.

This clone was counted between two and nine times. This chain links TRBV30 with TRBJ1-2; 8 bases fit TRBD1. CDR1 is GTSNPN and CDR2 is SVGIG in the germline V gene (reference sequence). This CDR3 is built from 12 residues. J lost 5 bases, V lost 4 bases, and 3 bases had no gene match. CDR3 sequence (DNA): TGTGCCTGGAAGACAGGGGTTTATGGCTACACCTTC. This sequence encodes CAWKTGVYGYTF.

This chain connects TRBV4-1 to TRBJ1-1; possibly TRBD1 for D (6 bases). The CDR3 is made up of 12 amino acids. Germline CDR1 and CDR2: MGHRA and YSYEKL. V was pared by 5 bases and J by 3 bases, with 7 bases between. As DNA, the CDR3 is TGCGCCAGCAGCTACAGGGACACTGAAGCTTTCTTT. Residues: CASSYRDTEAFF.

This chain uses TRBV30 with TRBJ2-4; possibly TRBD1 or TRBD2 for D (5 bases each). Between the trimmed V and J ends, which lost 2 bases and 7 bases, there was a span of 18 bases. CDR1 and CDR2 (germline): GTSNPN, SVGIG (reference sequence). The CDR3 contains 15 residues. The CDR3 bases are TGTGCCTGGAGTCAGAACGGGGCCCCCTACAACATTCAGTACTTC. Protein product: CAWSQNGAPYNIQYF. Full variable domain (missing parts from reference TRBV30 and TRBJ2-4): SQTIHQWPATLVQPVGSPLSLECTVEGTSNPNLYWYRQAAGRGLQLLFYSVGIGQISSEVPQNLSASRPQDRQFILSSKKLLLSDSGFYLCAWSQNGAPYNIQYFGAGTRLSVL.

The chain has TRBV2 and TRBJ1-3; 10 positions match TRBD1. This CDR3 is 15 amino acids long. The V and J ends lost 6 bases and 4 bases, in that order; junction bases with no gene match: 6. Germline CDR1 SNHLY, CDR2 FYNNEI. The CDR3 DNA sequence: TGTGCCAGCAGCGTGGGACAGGGGTCAGGAAACACCATATATTTT. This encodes CASSVGQGSGNTIYF.

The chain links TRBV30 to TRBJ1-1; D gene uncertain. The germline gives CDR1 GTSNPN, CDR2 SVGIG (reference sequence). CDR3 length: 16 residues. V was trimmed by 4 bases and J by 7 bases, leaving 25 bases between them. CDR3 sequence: CAWIPFLDGELGEAFF. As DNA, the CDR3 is TGTGCCTGGATTCCCTTCCTTGACGGGGAATTAGGTGAAGCTTTCTTT.